This T cell receptor (beta chain) was retrieved from a study of T cell responses to AZD1222 COVID-19 vaccine. Overall study findings and caveats: The donor cohort was predominantly white British with a female majority, and clonal diversity may have been underestimated. Repertoire sampling was restricted to post-peak T cell response timepoints. Among vaccine-associated CD4 TCRs, coverage spanned spike, with dominance at 160-218 and 743-854. Reportedly, nearly half of unique spike TCRs recognized epitopes outside B.1.351/B.1.1.7 mutations.

Remarks on this clone: Its antigen is not identified.

Libraries were prepared by immunoSEQ multiplex PCR; TCRdb keeps only in-frame clonotypes and omits some of them. The sample records under 120,000 clones, 80% to 95% being singletons. V was shortened by 0 bases and J by 0 bases, with 8 bases between the two germline ends. The germline V gene encodes CDR1 MNHEY and CDR2 SVGEGT. The CDR3 runs to 15 residues. The sample in question was peripheral blood, obtained on day 0 of AZD1222 vaccination. The chain couples TRBV6-2 or TRBV6-3 to TRBJ1-1, with D hard to call. The origin of this receptor is an adult in good health. CDR3 DNA sequence: TGTGCCAGCAGTTACTCTCCAAGGATGAACACTGAAGCTTTCTTT. Translation gives CASSYSPRMNTEAFF.